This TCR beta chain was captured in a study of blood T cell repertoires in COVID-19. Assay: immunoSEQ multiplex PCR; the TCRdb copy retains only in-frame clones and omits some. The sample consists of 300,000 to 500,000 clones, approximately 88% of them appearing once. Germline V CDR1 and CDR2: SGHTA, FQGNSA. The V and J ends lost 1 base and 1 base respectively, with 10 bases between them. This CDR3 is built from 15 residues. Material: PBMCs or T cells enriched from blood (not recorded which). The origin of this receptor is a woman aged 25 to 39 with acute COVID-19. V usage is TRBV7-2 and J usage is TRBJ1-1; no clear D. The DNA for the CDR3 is TGTGCCAGCAGCTTAGGTTCCGGAGCGAACACTGAAGCTTTCTTT. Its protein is CASSLGSGANTEAFF.